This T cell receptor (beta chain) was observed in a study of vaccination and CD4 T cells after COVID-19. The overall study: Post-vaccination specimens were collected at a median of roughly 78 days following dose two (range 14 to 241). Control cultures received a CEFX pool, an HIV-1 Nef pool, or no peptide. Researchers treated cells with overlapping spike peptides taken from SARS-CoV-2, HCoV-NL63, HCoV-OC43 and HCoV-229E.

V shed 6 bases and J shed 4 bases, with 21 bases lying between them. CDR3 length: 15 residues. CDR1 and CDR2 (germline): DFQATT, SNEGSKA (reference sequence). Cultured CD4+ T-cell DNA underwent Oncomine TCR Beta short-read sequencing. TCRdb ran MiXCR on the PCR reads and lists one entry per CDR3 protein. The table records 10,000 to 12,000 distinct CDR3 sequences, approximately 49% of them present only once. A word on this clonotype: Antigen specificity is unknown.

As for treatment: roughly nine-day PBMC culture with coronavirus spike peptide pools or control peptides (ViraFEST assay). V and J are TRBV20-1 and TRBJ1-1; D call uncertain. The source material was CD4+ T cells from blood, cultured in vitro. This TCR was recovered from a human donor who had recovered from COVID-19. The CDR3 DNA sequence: TGCAGTGCCTACCCCCCGGGAAGGTTTGGCACTGAAGCTTTCTTT. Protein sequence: CSAYPPGRFGTEAFF.